Following are 21 T cell receptor beta chains from one sample sequenced in a study of blood T cell repertoires in COVID-19 (TCRdb year 2020). The library relied on the immunoSEQ multiplex PCR assay. Not all clones reach the TCRdb copy of this immuneACCESS table, which keeps in-frame sequences only. Checked studies attribute under half of the gap to unresolved V genes and leave the rest unexplained. Within this sample are tens of thousands of clones, with 65% to 90% of them counted one time only. The top ten clones comprise approximately 25% of the sample. Input material: peripheral blood. These receptors were taken from a man aged 60 to 75 with acute or convalescent COVID-19.

The chain carries TRBV6-6 and TRBJ2-2, with D possibly matching TRBD1 (6 bases). Germline V gives CDR1 MNHNY, CDR2 SVGAGI (reference sequence). V shed 9 bases and J shed 4 bases, with 12 bases lying between them. The CDR3 has 13 residues. The CDR3: CASYRVGTGELFF. The CDR3 nucleotides are TGTGCCAGTTACAGGGTGGGCACCGGGGAGCTGTTTTTT.

This chain connects TRBV5-4 to TRBJ2-2; a weak D match, TRBD1 (6 bases). The germline gives CDR1 SGHNT, CDR2 YYREEE (reference sequence). The CDR3 covers 17 residues. Trimming stripped 4 bases from V and 5 bases from J, with 21 bases between. The CDR3 is CASSPGRSGQPTGELFF. The CDR3 nucleotides are TGTGCCAGCAGCCCTGGTAGGTCGGGACAACCGACCGGGGAGCTGTTTTTT.

CDR3 sequence: CASSLTSGGTKETQYF. For the CDR3, the DNA is TGTGCCAGCAGCCTGACTAGCGGGGGTACAAAAGAGACCCAGTACTTC. V is TRBV4-2 and J is TRBJ2-5; 12 bases are a match to TRBD2. V gave up 4 bases and J gave up 3 bases; unmatched junction bases: 6. Per germline, CDR1 LGHNA and CDR2 YNFKEQ. This CDR3 is built from 16 residues.

The rearrangement uses TRBV6-4 and TRBJ2-7; 8 bases line up with TRBD2. Germline V gene sequence: CDR1 MRHNA, CDR2 SNTAGT. CDR3 length: 13 residues. Trimming took 8 bases from V and 3 from J; bases not matched to a gene: 6. The CDR3, as DNA: TGTGCCAGCCCCTGGCGGGGGGACTACGAGCAGTACGTC. Its protein product is CASPWRGDYEQYV.

The chain is built from TRBV28 and TRBJ2-3; D possibly corresponds to TRBD2 (7 bases). V was cut by 10 bases and J by 5 bases, with 31 bases left in between. Germline CDR1 MDHEN, CDR2 SYDVKM. This CDR3 contains 18 residues. In DNA, the CDR3 is TGTGCCACCACTCCATCGGGGAGGGGGGGGGCCGGTGTAGATACGCAGTATTTT. This translates into CATTPSGRGGAGVDTQYF.

The table lists this clone with a few counts. This rearrangement joins TRBV5-1 to TRBJ1-3; TRBD1 aligns across 7 bases. After removal of 2 bases from V and 4 bases from J, the junction contained 3 bases not matched to a gene. Germline CDR1 is SGHRS and CDR2 is YFSETQ. The CDR3 loop spans 14 amino acids. The CDR3 DNA is TGCGCCAGCAGCTTTACCAGGGGGGGAAACACCATATATTTT. It specifies CASSFTRGGNTIYF. The entire variable domain, with the rest obtained from reference TRBV5-1 and TRBJ1-3, is as follows: KAGVTQTPRYLIKTRGQQVTLSCSPISGHRSVSWYQQTPGQGLQFLFEYFSETQRNKGNFPGRFSGRQFSNSRSEMNVSTLELGDSALYLCASSFTRGGNTIYFGEGSWLTVV.

This clone occurred once. The chain joins TRBV28 to TRBJ1-2, with TRBD1 matching over 11 bases. V shed 4 bases and J 2 bases; nucleotides not matched to a gene: 3. CDR1 and CDR2 (germline): MDHEN, SYDVKM. There are 15 residues in the CDR3. The CDR3 nucleotides are TGTGCCAGCAGTTCAGGGACAGGGGGAAACTATGGCTACACCTTC. Amino acids: CASSSGTGGNYGYTF.

The table lists this clone with a count of one. The chain joins TRBV4-2 to TRBJ2-2; D unresolved. This CDR3 has 14 residues. Per germline, CDR1 LGHNA and CDR2 YNFKEQ. V shed 4 bases and J shed 0 bases, with 6 bases lying between them. The CDR3 here is CASSRDTNTGELFF. CDR3 DNA: TGTGCCAGCAGCCGAGACACGAACACCGGGGAGCTGTTTTTT.

The CDR3 here is CASSYSRDRGGSPLHF. In nucleotides, the CDR3 is TGTGCCAGCAGTTACTCGAGGGACAGGGGAGGTTCACCCCTCCACTTT. The chain joins TRBV6-5 to TRBJ1-6; 10 bases are shared with TRBD1. The length of the CDR3 is 16 residues. V shed 0 bases, J shed 9 bases, and the junction held 5 bases outside the gene matches. CDR1 is MNHEY and CDR2 is SVGAGI in the germline V gene.

This chain links TRBV5-5 with TRBJ1-4, with 9 positions matching TRBD1. The CDR3 length is 17 residues. V lost 3 bases and J lost 3; bases outside the gene matches: 9. The germline gives CDR1 SGHKS, CDR2 YYEKEE (reference sequence). The CDR3 spells CASSWGGQGVSNEKLFF. CDR3 DNA: TGTGCCAGCAGCTGGGGGGGACAGGGCGTTTCTAATGAAAAACTGTTTTTT.

The CDR3 reads CASSLGDGDTEAFF. CDR3 in DNA: TGCGCCAGCAGCTTGGGAGACGGAGACACTGAAGCTTTCTTT. The gene calls are TRBV5-1 and TRBJ1-1; D gene unclear. Looked up from germline, CDR1 is SGHRS and CDR2 is YFSETQ. V lost 0 bases and J lost 3, with 9 bases in between. This CDR3 region has 14 residues.

This chain uses TRBV19 with TRBJ1-1; TRBD1 agrees at 7 bases. Losses at the gene ends were 1 base for V and 4 bases for J; bases not matched to a gene: 6. The CDR3 length is 15 residues. Germline V lookup: CDR1 LNHDA, CDR2 SQIVND (reference sequence). The CDR3 DNA sequence: TGTGCCAGTAGTATAGGCGTACCAGGGGGCACTGAAGCTTTCTTT. Protein: CASSIGVPGGTEAFF.

The chain uses TRBV12-3 or TRBV12-4 and TRBJ2-1; D not certain. The V end lost 6 bases, the J end lost 4 bases, and 7 bases lay between the germline ends. This CDR3 has 12 amino acids. CDR3 coding DNA: TGTGCCAGCAGCCTAGAGTACAATGAGCAGTTCTTC. Encoded protein: CASSLEYNEQFF.

The V call is TRBV5-4, the J call TRBJ2-1, with D maybe TRBD2 (6 bases). The V and J ends lost 2 bases and 1 base respectively, with 10 bases between them. Germline assignment: CDR1 SGHNT and CDR2 YYREEE (reference sequence). The CDR3 is 15 amino acids. CDR3 DNA sequence: TGTGCCAGCAGCTTCGGGGGAGTATCCTACAATGAGCAGTTCTTC. It translates to CASSFGGVSYNEQFF. The full variable domain, its missing parts supplied by reference TRBV5-4 and TRBJ2-1, is ETGVTQSPTHLIKTRGQQVTLRCSSQSGHNTVSWYQQALGQGPQFIFQYYREEENGRGNFPPRFSGLQFPNYSSELNVNALELDDSALYLCASSFGGVSYNEQFFGPGTRLTVL.

This chain connects TRBV9 to TRBJ2-5; 7 positions agree with TRBD1. Trimming at V came to 0 bases and at J to 1 base, leaving 6 bases not matched to a gene. The CDR3 consists of 16 residues. The germline gives CDR1 SGDLS, CDR2 YYNGEE. The CDR3 DNA is TGTGCCAGCAGCGTAGCCATGAGGGACAGCCAAGAGACCCAGTACTTC. Translating it yields CASSVAMRDSQETQYF.

The V call is TRBV9, the J call TRBJ1-6; D is perhaps TRBD1 (6 bases). Germline CDR1 SGDLS, CDR2 YYNGEE. V lost 2 bases and J 12 bases, leaving 15 bases between the germline ends. CDR3 length equals 14 residues. The DNA of the CDR3 is TGTGCCAGCAGCGTGGACAGCAGCCGAGTACCCCTCCACTTT. This gives the protein CASSVDSSRVPLHF.

This chain connects TRBV2 to TRBJ2-5; 7 bases match TRBD1. Germline V lookup: CDR1 SNHLY, CDR2 FYNNEI. J gave up 2 bases and V 11 bases, and 5 bases lay outside the gene matches. This CDR3 region has 12 residues. The CDR3 region is CAGGQRQETQYF. The CDR3 region has the DNA TGTGCCGGGGGACAGCGACAAGAGACCCAGTACTTC.

This sequence joins TRBV3-1 (or the pseudogene TRBV3-2) and TRBJ2-2, with TRBD1 as a possible D gene (6 bases). Trimming cost V 2 bases and J 1 base, with 8 bases left between them. The CDR3 loop spans 15 amino acids. Germline CDR1 and CDR2: LGHDT and YNNKEL (reference sequence). CDR3 nucleotides: TGTGCCAGCAGCCAAATGACAGGGAACACCGGGGAGCTGTTTTTT. Its protein is CASSQMTGNTGELFF.

Comment on this clone: The same CDR3 arises from other DNA sequences in this sample as well. The V and J genes are TRBV19 and TRBJ1-5; 8 bases are shared with TRBD1. CDR1 LNHDA and CDR2 SQIVND come from the germline V gene (reference sequence). The CDR3 runs to 15 residues. V lost 5 bases to trimming and J lost 3 bases; unmatched junction nucleotides: 6. CDR3: CASSLTGGINQPQHF. The CDR3 nucleotides are TGTGCCAGTAGTCTAACAGGGGGTATCAATCAGCCCCAGCATTTT.

The chain recombines TRBV14 with TRBJ1-1; D unclear. V was cut by 5 bases and J by 3 bases, with 16 bases left in between. The CDR3 spans 15 residues. Germline V gene data show CDR1 as SGHDN and CDR2 as FVKESK. CDR3 amino acids: CASSARLSRYTEAFF. For the CDR3, the DNA is TGTGCCAGCAGCGCCCGCCTTAGCCGGTACACTGAAGCTTTCTTT. Complete variable domain (other parts from reference TRBV14 and TRBJ1-1): EAGVTQFPSHSVIEKGQTVTLRCDPISGHDNLYWYRRVMGKEIKFLLHFVKESKQDESGMPNNRFLAERTGGTYSTLKVQPAELEDSGVYFCASSARLSRYTEAFFGQGTRLTVV.

Written as DNA, the CDR3 is TGCAGCGTTGATAGGGACAGGGTCGGCTACACCTTC. This gives the protein CSVDRDRVGYTF. The chain combines TRBV29-1 with TRBJ1-2; TRBD1 matches at 9 bases. The germline V gene has CDR1 SQVTM and CDR2 ANQGSEA. With 3 bases clipped from V and 8 bases from J, the junction kept 4 bases outside the gene matches. This CDR3 contains 12 residues.